A single sample is the source of the 31 T cell receptor beta chains below, sequenced in a study of blood T cell repertoires in COVID-19. The protocol was immunoSEQ multiplex PCR, while the TCRdb copy is restricted to in-frame clones and leaves out a portion. Counted here are roughly 260,000 clones, roughly nine tenths occurring once; the ten biggest clones make up roughly 9.8%. The sequencing input was peripheral blood. The source is a middle-aged man who had recovered from COVID-19.

This sequence joins TRBV10-3 and TRBJ2-3; 11 nucleotides agree with TRBD2. V lost 6 bases and J lost 1; bases outside the gene matches: 9. This CDR3 spans 17 amino acids. The V gene's germline CDR1 is ENHRY and CDR2 SYGVKD. CDR3 DNA: TGTGCCATCAGCGGAGACCTAGCGGGGGGACGCACAGATACGCAGTATTTT. Its translation: CAISGDLAGGRTDTQYF.

The gene calls are TRBV19 and TRBJ2-3; D is ambiguous. Germline loops: CDR1 LNHDA, CDR2 SQIVND (reference sequence). The CDR3 sequence is 15 residues long. Trimming stripped 1 base from V and 6 bases from J, with 14 bases between. The CDR3 loop is CASSIGGQRRDTQYF. CDR3 in DNA: TGTGCCAGTAGTATAGGCGGCCAAAGAAGGGATACGCAGTATTTT.

This sequence joins TRBV12-5 and TRBJ2-3, with 9 bases identical to TRBD2. The J segment lost 2 bases and the V segment lost 4 bases, leaving 7 bases of the junction unmatched. CDR3 size: 16 residues. Germline CDR1 LGHNT, CDR2 FRNRAP. In DNA form, the CDR3 reads TGTGCTAGTGGTTCGGGGCTAGCGGGACTCACAGATACGCAGTATTTT. Amino acid sequence: CASGSGLAGLTDTQYF.

The V and J genes are TRBV5-4 and TRBJ2-1; possibly TRBD2 for D (5 bases). The CDR3 contains 15 residues. The germline gives CDR1 SGHNT, CDR2 YYREEE (reference sequence). V lost 7 bases to trimming and J lost 0 bases, with 14 bases between them. The CDR3 nucleotides are TGTGCCAGCGAGGACTCCTCGAGCTCCTACAATGAGCAGTTCTTC. Translation: CASEDSSSSYNEQFF. The variable domain in full, completed from reference TRBV5-4 and TRBJ2-1, reads ETGVTQSPTHLIKTRGQQVTLRCSSQSGHNTVSWYQQALGQGPQFIFQYYREEENGRGNFPPRFSGLQFPNYSSELNVNALELDDSALYLCASEDSSSSYNEQFFGPGTRLTVL.

This clone has just a few counts. This chain uses TRBV27 with TRBJ2-3; D uncertain. The CDR3 covers 13 residues. Trimming shortened V by 4 bases and J by 1 base, and 6 bases separated the two germline ends. CDR1 and CDR2 from the germline V gene are MNHEY and SMNVEV (reference sequence). This chain's CDR3 is CASSSLGTDTQYF. The CDR3 nucleotides read TGTGCCAGCAGTTCCCTCGGCACAGATACGCAGTATTTT.

The chain is built from TRBV19 and TRBJ1-6, with D uncertain. CDR3 length: 16 amino acids. The germline CDR1 and CDR2 sequences are LNHDA and SQIVND (reference sequence). Trimming stripped 4 bases from V and 0 bases from J, with 10 bases between. CDR3 in DNA: TGTGCCAGTAGTACCTCAGTCGTCTCCTATAATTCACCCCTCCACTTT. It specifies CASSTSVVSYNSPLHF.

This clone was found once. This rearrangement joins TRBV10-1 to TRBJ2-3; 10 bases map to TRBD2. V dropped 0 bases and J dropped 0; count of bases not matched to a gene: 12. Germline CDR1 reads WNHNN; CDR2 reads SYGVQD (reference sequence). The CDR3 runs to 20 residues. CDR3 nucleotide sequence: TGCGCCAGCAGTGAGTCTGGACTAGCGGCCTCCAAATATAGCACAGATACGCAGTATTTT. The encoded protein is CASSESGLAASKYSTDTQYF.

The chain couples TRBV2 to TRBJ2-7, with 7 bases fitting TRBD2. Losses at the gene ends were 6 bases for V and 2 bases for J; bases not matched to a gene: 19. The CDR3 has 18 amino acids. The germline V gene encodes CDR1 SNHLY and CDR2 FYNNEI. The CDR3 is CASRGVVGAGAIPYEQYF. The CDR3 DNA is TGTGCCAGCAGAGGAGTCGTGGGTGCGGGAGCTATCCCCTACGAGCAGTACTTC.

The V gene is TRBV14, the J gene TRBJ2-1; D is possibly TRBD2 (6 bases). V lost 4 bases to trimming and J lost 8 bases, with 18 bases between them. The germline gives CDR1 SGHDN, CDR2 FVKESK. This CDR3 is built from 15 residues. The CDR3 loop reads CASSPTGAGPHEQFF. The CDR3 nucleotides read TGTGCCAGCAGCCCGACGGGAGCGGGTCCCCATGAGCAGTTCTTC.

The genes are TRBV6-2 or TRBV6-3 and TRBJ1-2, with 8 nucleotides matching TRBD1. V shed 4 bases, J shed 4 bases, and the junction held 5 bases outside the gene matches. The germline V gene has CDR1 MNHEY and CDR2 SVGEGT. This CDR3 contains 14 residues. CDR3 amino acids: CASSLAGQGYGYTF. DNA of the CDR3: TGTGCCAGCAGTTTGGCTGGACAGGGCTATGGCTACACCTTC.

The chain combines TRBV19 with TRBJ1-5, with D possibly TRBD1 on 5 matching bases. The CDR3 runs 16 residues. Germline V gives CDR1 LNHDA, CDR2 SQIVND (reference sequence). V lost 6 bases and J lost 7, with 22 bases in between. CDR3 in DNA: TGTGCCAGTAGAGGAGGGACCTTCCCCTCGGGGCAGCCCCAGCATTTT. This sequence encodes CASRGGTFPSGQPQHF.

This rearrangement joins TRBV7-2 to TRBJ2-7; no clear D gene. V was clipped by 2 bases and J by 2 bases, with 7 bases between them. The CDR3 totals 13 residues. Looked up from germline, CDR1 is SGHTA and CDR2 is FQGNSA. The CDR3 protein is CASSLRVPYEQYF. In DNA, the CDR3 is TGTGCCAGCAGCTTACGGGTACCCTACGAGCAGTACTTC.

The chain joins TRBV5-1 to TRBJ2-1; the match to TRBD2 covers 13 bases. Per the germline V gene, CDR1 is SGHRS and CDR2 is YFSETQ. The CDR3 loop spans 18 amino acids. Trimming cost V 6 bases and J 0 bases; bases outside gene matches: 9. Here the CDR3 reads CASKRTSGSESSYNEQFF. The DNA for the CDR3 is TGCGCCAGCAAACGGACTAGCGGGAGCGAGAGCTCCTACAATGAGCAGTTCTTC. The variable domain in full, with the rest retrieved from reference TRBV5-1 and TRBJ2-1, is KAGVTQTPRYLIKTRGQQVTLSCSPISGHRSVSWYQQTPGQGLQFLFEYFSETQRNKGNFPGRFSGRQFSNSRSEMNVSTLELGDSALYLCASKRTSGSESSYNEQFFGPGTRLTVL.

This clone is a singleton in its sample. The rearrangement links TRBV11-3 to TRBJ2-7, with D perhaps matching TRBD1 (6 bases). The CDR3 spans 14 residues. Trimming stripped 5 bases from V and 2 bases from J, with 13 bases between. Germline V gene sequence: CDR1 SGHNT, CDR2 YENEEA. CDR3 sequence (DNA): TGTGCCAGCAGCCCTGACACAGGGACCTACGAGCAGTACTTC. Amino acid sequence: CASSPDTGTYEQYF.

This clone was counted only a few times. This rearrangement joins TRBV6-1 to TRBJ1-5, with TRBD1 identical over 8 bases. Germline values: CDR1 MNHNS, CDR2 SASEGT. There are 15 residues in the CDR3. Trimming cost V 3 bases and J 3 bases; bases outside gene matches: 4. The CDR3: CASSESGGFNQPQHF. DNA for the CDR3: TGTGCCAGCAGTGAGTCAGGGGGCTTCAATCAGCCCCAGCATTTT.

The chain uses TRBV6-5 and TRBJ2-5; D might be TRBD1 (6 bases). The V and J ends lost 4 bases and 2 bases respectively, with 8 bases between them. The CDR3 totals 13 residues. Looked up from germline, CDR1 is MNHEY and CDR2 is SVGAGI. CDR3 in amino acids: CASSFGQQETQYF. The CDR3 DNA sequence: TGTGCCAGCAGTTTTGGACAGCAAGAGACCCAGTACTTC.

V usage is TRBV5-1 and J usage is TRBJ1-5; D gene uncertain. Looked up from germline, CDR1 is SGHRS and CDR2 is YFSETQ. CDR3 length: 15 residues. V lost 0 bases and J 0 bases, leaving 7 bases between the germline ends. Written as DNA, the CDR3 is TGCGCCAGCAGCTTGGACTTCAATAGCAATCAGCCCCAGCATTTT. Its protein product is CASSLDFNSNQPQHF.

The chain uses TRBV9 and TRBJ2-2, with 8 bases matching TRBD2. J lost 5 bases, V lost 1 base, and 7 bases had no gene match. Germline-derived CDR1 and CDR2 are SGDLS and YYNGEE. The CDR3 has 16 amino acids. The CDR3 region is CASSVFSGVGTGELFF. CDR3 DNA: TGTGCCAGCAGCGTATTTAGCGGGGTAGGGACCGGGGAGCTGTTTTTT.

This rearrangement joins TRBV13 to TRBJ2-3, with a weak D call TRBD1 (5 bases). V shed 6 bases and J shed 2 bases, with 18 bases lying between them. Germline V gene data show CDR1 as PRHDT and CDR2 as FYEKMQ (reference sequence). The CDR3 spans 16 residues. The DNA for the CDR3 is TGTGCCAGCAGAGAAAAGGGGCGCGGATACACAGATACGCAGTATTTT. Its protein product is CASREKGRGYTDTQYF.

The table lists this clone with a count of one. The rearrangement joins TRBV5-6 to TRBJ2-7; 10 nucleotides match TRBD1. V shed 4 bases, J shed 1 base, and the junction held 5 bases outside the gene matches. CDR1 and CDR2 from the germline V gene are SGHDT and YYEEEE. The CDR3 has 15 residues. CDR3 protein: CASSRRDRGSYEQYF. CDR3 sequence (DNA): TGTGCCAGCAGCCGCCGGGACAGGGGATCCTACGAGCAGTACTTC.

This chain joins TRBV7-9 and TRBJ2-7; TRBD1 agrees at 8 bases. Germline CDR1 is SEHNR and CDR2 is FQNEAQ (reference sequence). The CDR3 consists of 14 residues. J lost 5 bases, V lost 5 bases, and 8 bases had no gene match. The CDR3 spells CASSINRGMDEQYF. The CDR3 bases are TGTGCCAGCAGCATTAACAGGGGGATGGACGAGCAGTACTTC.

The CDR3 loop is CASSRQIGAGELFF. In DNA form, the CDR3 reads TGCGCCAGCAGCCGACAGATTGGAGCCGGGGAGCTGTTTTTT. The rearrangement uses TRBV5-1 and TRBJ2-2; D might be TRBD1 (5 bases). Germline assignment: CDR1 SGHRS and CDR2 YFSETQ. There are 14 residues in the CDR3. The V gene lost 4 bases and the J gene lost 6 bases, with 13 bases spanning the gap.

The sample holds one count of this clone. CDR3 DNA: TGTGCCAGCAGCCTGACTGAATACGAGCAGTACTTC. This gives the protein CASSLTEYEQYF. The chain combines TRBV7-2 with TRBJ2-7; D remains unclear. Germline V gene sequence: CDR1 SGHTA, CDR2 FQGNSA. V was pared by 5 bases and J by 4 bases, with 9 bases between. The CDR3 runs to 12 residues.

The chain links TRBV3-1 (or the pseudogene TRBV3-2) to TRBJ1-3; unclear D gene. Looked up from germline, CDR1 is LGHDT and CDR2 is YNNKEL (reference sequence). Trimming removed 2 bases at V and 1 base at J, with 12 bases between. The CDR3 length is 16 residues. The CDR3 protein is CASSQSEVFSGNTIYF. Here the CDR3 DNA reads TGTGCCAGCAGCCAATCGGAGGTGTTTTCTGGAAACACCATATATTTT.

The table lists this clone with a count of one. V gene TRBV2 combines with J gene TRBJ2-7; possible D gene TRBD2, 5 bases. The CDR3 length is 13 residues. V was clipped by 8 bases and J by 6 bases, with 17 bases between them. Germline CDR1 and CDR2: SNHLY and FYNNEI. The CDR3 bases are TGTGCCAGCGCCCCCGCGGAGGCTGGCGAGCAGTACTTC. This encodes CASAPAEAGEQYF.

This clone has a single count. The rearrangement joins TRBV7-8 to TRBJ2-7; 12 bases are a match to TRBD2. V trimming: 4 bases; J trimming: 2 bases; junction bases outside the gene matches: 6. There are 16 residues in the CDR3. Germline-derived CDR1 and CDR2 are SGHVS and FQNEAQ. CDR3 bases: TGTGCCAGCAGCTCACTTGGACTAGCGGGAACCTACGAGCAGTACTTC. It yields the protein CASSSLGLAGTYEQYF.

CDR3 nucleotide sequence: TGCGCCAGCAGCGCCCTGACTAGCGGGGGTAGCACAGATACGCAGTATTTT. Translated, it gives CASSALTSGGSTDTQYF. The rearrangement links TRBV5-1 to TRBJ2-3; TRBD2 aligns across 12 bases. Germline V gene sequence: CDR1 SGHRS, CDR2 YFSETQ. J lost 0 bases, V lost 4 bases, and 6 bases had no gene match. The CDR3 runs 17 residues.

This chain links TRBV6-2 or TRBV6-3 with TRBJ2-1, with a weak D call TRBD2 (7 bases). The V gene lost 0 bases and the J gene lost 5 bases, with 20 bases spanning the gap. The CDR3 sequence is 18 residues long. CDR1 MNHEY and CDR2 SVGEGT come from the germline V gene. The CDR3 region is CASSYSRGGFALDNEQFF. In DNA, the CDR3 is TGTGCCAGCAGTTACTCTCGCGGGGGCTTCGCCTTGGACAATGAGCAGTTCTTC.

J is TRBJ2-1 and V is TRBV5-4; TRBD2 agrees at 8 bases. J lost 7 bases, V lost 1 base, and 1 base had no gene match. This CDR3 is built from 13 residues. Germline V CDR1 and CDR2: SGHNT, YYREEE (reference sequence). The CDR3 nucleotides read TGTGCCAGCAGCTTGAGCGGGAGTAATGAGCAGTTCTTC. Its protein is CASSLSGSNEQFF.

This clone was counted once. The J gene is TRBJ2-1, the V gene TRBV7-7, with 11 bases identical to TRBD2. V was clipped by 4 bases and J by 5 bases; unmatched bases: 1. This CDR3 has 14 residues. CDR1 SSHAT and CDR2 FNYEAQ come from the germline V gene (reference sequence). CDR3 amino acids: CASSSGLADNEQFF. The CDR3 DNA follows: TGTGCCAGCAGCTCGGGACTAGCGGACAATGAGCAGTTCTTC.

J is TRBJ2-1 and V is TRBV24-1; 11 bases map to TRBD2. V lost 4 bases and J lost 11; bases outside the gene matches: 3. Looked up from germline, CDR1 is KGHDR and CDR2 is SFDVKD. The CDR3 runs to 13 residues. For the CDR3, the DNA is TGTGCCACCAGTGACAGACTAGCGGGAAAGCAGTTCTTC. Protein product: CATSDRLAGKQFF.